The 12 T cell receptor beta chains reported below all come from one sample, sequenced in a study of T cells after somatic rescue of genetic block. Measured with immunoSEQ multiplex PCR; TCRdb has only the in-frame clones, and not every one. The sample yields tens of thousands of clones, about 91% seen once. The sequenced material came from peripheral blood mononuclear cells (PBMCs). The origin of the receptors is a man aged 35-49 years.

V and J are TRBV18 and TRBJ2-1; D perhaps matches TRBD1 (5 bases). V gave up 5 bases and J gave up 5 bases, with 13 bases separating them. Germline V gives CDR1 KGHSH, CDR2 LQKENI. The CDR3 loop spans 14 amino acids. This CDR3 is CASSGLDRDNEQFF. DNA for the CDR3: TGTGCCAGCTCAGGATTAGACAGAGACAATGAGCAGTTCTTC.

This clone was detected once. The chain joins TRBV12-5 to TRBJ2-2; 8 positions agree with TRBD1. Germline assignment: CDR1 LGHNT and CDR2 FRNRAP. The CDR3 is 17 residues long. J gave up 7 bases and V 2 bases, and 12 bases lay outside the gene matches. The DNA of the CDR3 is TGTGCTAGTGGTTTGCTTTTCGGACAGGGATTTGTCGGGGAGCTGTTTTTT. It is translated as CASGLLFGQGFVGELFF.

The sample holds one count of this clone. The chain carries TRBV2 and TRBJ1-1; tentatively, D is TRBD1 (6 bases). The CDR3 runs to 13 residues. V was clipped by 7 bases and J by 4 bases, with 13 bases between them. Germline assignment: CDR1 SNHLY and CDR2 FYNNEI. The CDR3 region has the DNA TGTGCCAGCATATTACAGGGTGGCACTGAAGCTTTCTTT. Residues: CASILQGGTEAFF.

The rearrangement links TRBV6-1 to TRBJ2-1, with a possible D match to TRBD1 (5 bases). Germline V gives CDR1 MNHNS, CDR2 SASEGT. The CDR3 is 14 amino acids. The germline V and J ends were trimmed by 1 base and 3 bases, with 7 bases remaining between them. This CDR3 reads CASSEGTSYNEQFF. The DNA of the CDR3 is TGTGCCAGCAGTGAAGGGACAAGCTACAATGAGCAGTTCTTC.

The table lists this clone with a count of one. The chain recombines TRBV7-9 with TRBJ2-1; D unclear. The V gene lost 3 bases and the J gene lost 1 base, with 7 bases spanning the gap. Germline loops: CDR1 SEHNR, CDR2 FQNEAQ (reference sequence). The CDR3 runs 14 residues. CDR3 in amino acids: CASSFVGSYNEQFF. CDR3 nucleotide sequence: TGTGCCAGCAGCTTTGTGGGGTCCTACAATGAGCAGTTCTTC.

V gene TRBV28 combines with J gene TRBJ2-3; D is unresolved. Trimming shortened V by 1 base and J by 0 bases, and 11 bases separated the two germline ends. CDR3 length: 16 amino acids. CDR1 and CDR2 from the germline V gene are MDHEN and SYDVKM. In nucleotides, the CDR3 is TGTGCCAGCAGTTTATATCCTGGATCTAGCACAGATACGCAGTATTTT. Its translation: CASSLYPGSSTDTQYF. The full variable domain, its missing parts supplied by reference TRBV28 and TRBJ2-3, is DVKVTQSSRYLVKRTGEKVFLECVQDMDHENMFWYRQDPGLGLRLIYFSYDVKMKEKGDIPEGYSVSREKKERFSLILESASTNQTSMYLCASSLYPGSSTDTQYFGPGTRLTVL.

The genes are TRBV5-4 and TRBJ2-2, with 9 bases matching TRBD1. The V gene end was trimmed by 4 bases and the J gene end by 5 bases; junction bases not matched to a gene: 3. Germline lookup yields CDR1 SGHNT and CDR2 YYREEE (reference sequence). The CDR3 is 14 residues long. The CDR3 loop reads CASSNDRGTGELFF. The DNA of the CDR3 is TGTGCCAGCAGCAACGACAGGGGGACCGGGGAGCTGTTTTTT.

The chain carries TRBV5-6 and TRBJ1-4; tentatively, D is TRBD1 (6 bases). This CDR3 is 14 amino acids long. The germline V gene has CDR1 SGHDT and CDR2 YYEEEE. V was trimmed by 1 base and J by 7 bases, leaving 11 bases between them. As DNA, the CDR3 is TGTGCCAGCAGCTTGAGAGGGGGGAGTGAAAAACTGTTTTTT. This gives the protein CASSLRGGSEKLFF.

The chain joins TRBV18 to TRBJ2-5; no clear D. The CDR3 sequence is 13 residues long. The ends were cut back, 0 bases at V and 2 bases at J, with 4 bases in the middle. Germline lookup yields CDR1 KGHSH and CDR2 LQKENI. CDR3 sequence reads: CASSPPTQETQYF. The CDR3 DNA reads as TGTGCCAGCTCACCACCCACTCAAGAGACCCAGTACTTC.

The J gene is TRBJ2-1, the V gene TRBV30; no firm D call. CDR1 GTSNPN and CDR2 SVGIG come from the germline V gene (reference sequence). This CDR3 comprises 12 residues. Trimming took off 6 bases at V and 4 bases at J, with 10 bases between the two ends. CDR3 nucleotide sequence: TGTGCCTGTGAGACTGGATACAATGAGCAGTTCTTC. This encodes CACETGYNEQFF.

This sequence joins TRBV9 and TRBJ1-6, with D possibly being TRBD1 (5 bases). Germline V gene lookup returns CDR1 SGDLS and CDR2 YYNGEE. V dropped 4 bases and J dropped 11 bases, with 19 bases sitting between them. CDR3 length: 15 amino acids. The CDR3 loop is CASSPDPGPSAPLHF. The CDR3 DNA reads as TGTGCCAGCAGCCCCGATCCAGGGCCGAGTGCACCCCTCCACTTT.

This clone was detected once. The J gene is TRBJ2-7, the V gene TRBV30; 12 bases agree with TRBD2. After removal of 0 bases from V and 2 bases from J, the junction contained 2 bases not matched to a gene. Germline CDR1 is GTSNPN and CDR2 is SVGIG (reference sequence). The CDR3 totals 15 residues. In DNA form, the CDR3 reads TGTGCCTGGAGTGTACTAGCGGGGGGCACCTACGAGCAGTACTTC. It codes for CAWSVLAGGTYEQYF.